This T cell receptor beta chain was identified during a study of blood T cell repertoires in COVID-19 (dated by TCRdb to the early 2020s). Looking at the study overall: Collaborator samples came from the United States, Italy and Spain and covered acute and convalescent phases of COVID-19. The samples were drawn from the first 160 participants of the ongoing ImmuneRACE study and from more than 1,000 subjects provided by 6 global collaborators. The dataset comprised deeply sampled blood TCRbeta repertoires from subjects exposed to, actively infected with, or recovered from COVID-19. Nearly every sample came with metadata listing a de-identified subject ID, COVID-19 status, age in years and sex. A freely available public database, intended as a resource for researchers studying the immune response to SARS-CoV-2, is where the repertoires were released. The prospective study material was composed of cDNA or gDNA derived from T cells, B-cell-depleted T cells, or PBMCs. Where available, HLA class I and class II types were obtained from metadata supplied by the sample provider rather than from assay-based typing.

What the work shows at the level of the full study, not this receptor alone: The amount of clinical and demographic metadata varied by source and participant and was provided uncurated.

This clone came up a few times. Its cognate antigen has yet to be identified. It has no much larger one-base neighbor in the sample; base qualities were not kept. TCRbeta CDR3 regions were amplified from genomic DNA using the immunoSEQ Assay, a bias-controlled multiplex PCR. On the study's bioinformatics: Nucleated cell counts per sample were estimated from amplification of reference gene primers within the assay. To quantify the absolute abundance of each unique TCRbeta CDR3 rearrangement, sequence reads were collapsed and filtered. For each sample, productive Simpson clonality was calculated as the square root of Simpson's diversity index across productive rearrangements. This is the immuneACCESS table as TCRdb keeps it, with only in-frame sequences that have V and J called. A part of the clones is gone; compared with another copy, unresolved V genes explain less than half, and the rest is unexplained. From that table come the V and J calls and clone size; the DNA was used to work out D and trimming. For this sample the table gives around 200,000 clones, of which around four fifths were detected only once. About 3% of the sample lies in the top ten.

Whole blood was collected in K2EDTA tubes by collaborating institutions according to the institutions' own protocols. For TCRbeta analysis, collaborators shipped samples as frozen whole blood, isolated PBMCs, or DNA extracted from either of those sample types. There are 13 amino acids in the CDR3, from cysteine to phenylalanine inclusive. Left in the record is the CDR3 DNA by itself, 39 bases read in frame from the first base. V sheds 4 bases and J sheds 7 bases, leaving 12 bases between their ends. CDR1 and CDR2 are read off the germline V gene (reference sequence) as LGHDT and YNNKEL. The material sequenced was peripheral blood. This receptor chain uses TRBV3-1 (or the pseudogene TRBV3-2) and TRBJ2-3, and possibly TRBD2, on 6 matching bases. This clonotype was sampled from a woman over 75 with active or convalescent COVID-19. CDR3 reads: CASSLGGIYTQYF. The DNA sequence is TGTGCCAGCAGCCTCGGCGGGATCTATACGCAGTATTTT.